This T cell receptor (beta chain) originates from a study of T cell repertoires in cytomegalovirus infection. Study-level background: It was the public TCR beta signatures that indicated both CMV infection and matching HLA type. General observations from the study: Across the ex vivo response, the dominant clonotypes were HLA-C-restricted CMV-specific TCR beta clonotypes.

This clonotype was counted only a few times. The antigen is undetermined. Trimming removed 7 bases from V and 4 bases from J; junction bases left unmatched: 9. CDR3 size: 14 residues. Germline CDR1 and CDR2: LNHDA and SQIVND (reference sequence). TCRdb reanalysed the reads using MiXCR and keeps one entry per CDR3 protein. The table shows roughly 80,000 distinct CDR3 sequences, with around 25% occurring only once. The chain joins TRBV19 to TRBJ2-7; the match to TRBD1 covers 8 bases. This receptor was taken from a human donor in good health (CMV status not recorded). Some clones in this sample may be carry-over from other donors' samples. This specimen was CD8+ T cells from cultured PBMCs, taken from culture after CMV antigen stimulation. The DNA of the CDR3 is TGTGCCAGTACCCAAGCAGGGGGCGCGTACGAGCAGTACTTC. Amino acids: CASTQAGGAYEQYF.